A selection of T cell receptor beta chains follows, all from one sample in a study of OX40 agonist ivuxolimab in advanced cancers. Profiling relied on immunoSEQ multiplex PCR, and the TCRdb table lists in-frame clones only, not all of them. Here the sample spans around 76,000 clones, roughly 82% being singletons. Here the sequenced sample was CD4+ or CD8+ T cells sorted from blood, taken in a trial of the OX40 agonist ivuxolimab. All receptors derive from an adult with an advanced solid tumor such as melanoma, head and neck, liver or kidney cancer. The CDR3 runs from the conserved cysteine through the conserved F or W. A D gene is named only where the DNA matches it firmly. Size is omitted from some rows. Given values are once, few, many or a class for expanded clones.

j_gene,abundance,v_gene,d_gene,CDR3aa,CDR3nt
TRBJ2-3,-,TRBV19,TRBD2,CASSRTGTSGVGDTQYF,TGTGCCAGTAGTAGGACCGGGACTAGCGGGGTAGGAGATACGCAGTATTTT
TRBJ1-6,few,TRBV25-1,-,CASSEDGETPLHF,TGTGCCAGCAGTGAGGATGGGGAGACACCCCTCCACTTT
TRBJ1-2,-,TRBV4-1,-,CASSQDVGLPYGYTF,TGCGCCAGCAGCCAAGATGTGGGGTTGCCATATGGCTACACCTTC
TRBJ2-2,-,TRBV4-1,-,CASSSGSTGELFF,TGCGCCAGCAGCTCCGGGTCCACCGGGGAGCTGTTTTTT
TRBJ2-3,-,TRBV7-2,-,CASSLGRDTQYF,TGTGCCAGCAGCTTAGGACGTGATACGCAGTATTTT
TRBJ1-2,once,TRBV7-3,TRBD1,CASSRDRENYGYTF,TGTGCCAGCAGCCGAGACAGGGAGAACTATGGCTACACCTTC
TRBJ1-5,-,TRBV12-2,-,CASRLGTSGYNQPQHF,TGTGCAAGTCGCTTAGGGACATCAGGGTACAATCAGCCCCAGCATTTT
TRBJ2-3,once,TRBV6-1,-,CASSERRTDTQYF,TGTGCCAGCAGTGAAAGAAGGACAGATACGCAGTATTTT
TRBJ2-5,-,TRBV5-1,-,CASRGYREWQETRYF,TGTGCCAGCAGGGGATACAGGGAATGGCAAGAGACCCGGTACTTC
TRBJ2-2,-,TRBV5-1,-,CASSLVDTGELFF,TGCGCCAGCAGCTTAGTTGACACCGGGGAGCTGTTTTTT
TRBJ1-2,-,TRBV29-1,-,CSVAGHNYGYTF,TGCAGCGTTGCAGGACATAACTATGGCTACACCTTC
TRBJ2-2,-,TRBV4-1,-,CASSQDLGVGELFF,TGCGCCAGCAGCCAAGATCTGGGGGTCGGGGAGCTGTTTTTT
TRBJ2-3,-,TRBV5-1,-,CASSWGATSTDTQYF,TGCGCCAGCAGCTGGGGCGCCACTAGCACAGATACGCAGTATTTT
TRBJ2-4,-,TRBV7-2,TRBD1,CASSRRRQGLNIQYF,TGTGCCAGCAGCCGCCGAAGACAGGGATTAAACATTCAGTACTTC
TRBJ1-1,few,TRBV5-1,-,CASSLEGVVTEAFF,TGCGCCAGCAGCTTGGAGGGGGTGGTCACTGAAGCTTTCTTT